This is a list of T cell receptor beta chains from one sample in a study of T cells in Graves' hyperthyroidism and ophthalmopathy. TCRdb re-analysed the multiplex PCR reads in MiXCR, keeping a single row per CDR3 protein. The top ten hold 50% to 65% of the sample, which has 300,000 to 400,000 distinct CDR3 sequences, around 20% seen once. What was sequenced was blood. The receptors come from a woman in her 50s with Graves' hyperthyroidism. Both conserved end residues are part of each CDR3. D genes are given only for firm matches. A row's size may be missing; if present it is once, few, many or a size class.

CDR3nt: TGTGCCAGCAGCTTGGGCGGACCAGATACGCAGTATTTT; CDR3aa: CASSLGGPDTQYF; abundance: many; j_gene: TRBJ2-3; d_gene: -; v_gene: TRBV5-6
CDR3nt: TGCAGTGCTGGAGGGGGGACTTCCTACAATGAGCAGTTCTTC; CDR3aa: CSAGGGTSYNEQFF; abundance: many; j_gene: TRBJ2-1; d_gene: -; v_gene: TRBV20-1
CDR3nt: TGCGCCAGCAGCCCTAGCGGGGGGGGATCCTACAATGAGCAGTTCTTC; CDR3aa: CASSPSGGGSYNEQFF; abundance: many; j_gene: TRBJ2-1; d_gene: TRBD2; v_gene: TRBV5-1
CDR3nt: TGTGCCAGCAGCCCTAGGGCAGGGGGCCAAAACATTCAGTACTTC; CDR3aa: CASSPRAGGQNIQYF; abundance: many; j_gene: TRBJ2-4; d_gene: TRBD1; v_gene: TRBV7-8
CDR3nt: TGCAGTGCTAGCGCCGGTCGGGGTCGGGACGAGCAGTACTTC; CDR3aa: CSASAGRGRDEQYF; abundance: many; j_gene: TRBJ2-7; d_gene: -; v_gene: TRBV20-1
CDR3nt: TGTGCCAGCAGGCTAGCGGGAGTGGATGAGCAGTTCTTC; CDR3aa: CASRLAGVDEQFF; abundance: many; j_gene: TRBJ2-1; d_gene: TRBD2; v_gene: TRBV12-3/TRBV12-4
CDR3nt: TGTGCCAGCAGGCTGGACAGGTGGGGCTCCTACGAGCAGTACTTC; CDR3aa: CASRLDRWGSYEQYF; abundance: many; j_gene: TRBJ2-7; d_gene: TRBD1; v_gene: TRBV12-3/TRBV12-4
CDR3nt: TGTGCCGGCACCGACAGGGCAGGCGGCAATCAGCCCCAGCATTTT; CDR3aa: CAGTDRAGGNQPQHF; abundance: -; j_gene: TRBJ1-5; d_gene: TRBD1; v_gene: TRBV7-2
CDR3nt: TGCAGCGTTGGCAGGGGAAACACCATATATTTT; CDR3aa: CSVGRGNTIYF; abundance: few; j_gene: TRBJ1-3; d_gene: -; v_gene: TRBV29-1
CDR3nt: TGTGCCATCAGTGAGCCTAAGGGACTAGCGGATGTCAATGAGCAGTTCTTC; CDR3aa: CAISEPKGLADVNEQFF; abundance: many; j_gene: TRBJ2-1; d_gene: TRBD2; v_gene: TRBV10-3
CDR3nt: TGTGCCAGCGGGCCTCTGGACAGGGGATATCAGCCCCAGCATTTT; CDR3aa: CASGPLDRGYQPQHF; abundance: -; j_gene: TRBJ1-5; d_gene: TRBD1; v_gene: TRBV6-1
CDR3nt: TGTGCCTGGAGAAGGACTGAGAACACTGAAGCTTTCTTT; CDR3aa: CAWRRTENTEAFF; abundance: many; j_gene: TRBJ1-1; d_gene: -; v_gene: TRBV30
CDR3nt: TGCGCCAGCAGCTTGGCTTTTGGCACTGAAGCTTTCTTT; CDR3aa: CASSLAFGTEAFF; abundance: many; j_gene: TRBJ1-1; d_gene: -; v_gene: TRBV5-1
CDR3nt: TGTGCCACCAGAGGGACAGGGGATGAAAAACTGTTTTTT; CDR3aa: CATRGTGDEKLFF; abundance: -; j_gene: TRBJ1-4; d_gene: TRBD1; v_gene: TRBV10-3
CDR3nt: TGCAGCGTTGTGGGGGGGGGGGCGAACACCGGGGAGCTGTTTTTT; CDR3aa: CSVVGGGANTGELFF; abundance: few; j_gene: TRBJ2-2; d_gene: TRBD2; v_gene: TRBV29-1
CDR3nt: TGTGCCAGCAGCTTAGAGCGCTCCTACACCTTC; CDR3aa: CASSLERSYTF; abundance: few; j_gene: TRBJ1-2; d_gene: -; v_gene: TRBV7-9
CDR3nt: TGTGCCAGCAGCTTAGCCCGGACTAGCCAAGAGACCCAGTACTTC; CDR3aa: CASSLARTSQETQYF; abundance: few; j_gene: TRBJ2-5; d_gene: TRBD2; v_gene: TRBV7-8
CDR3nt: TGTGCCACCAGTGATTACAGGGTTTCTCAGCCCCAGCATTTT; CDR3aa: CATSDYRVSQPQHF; abundance: -; j_gene: TRBJ1-5; d_gene: -; v_gene: TRBV24-1
CDR3nt: TGTGCCAGCAGCTATCGGAGGGCCGGGACCGGGGAGCTGTTTTTT; CDR3aa: CASSYRRAGTGELFF; abundance: many; j_gene: TRBJ2-2; d_gene: -; v_gene: TRBV6-1
CDR3nt: TGTGCCAGCAGTGAAACAGCGGGAGGTATATACGAGCAGTGCTTC; CDR3aa: CASSETAGGIYEQCF; abundance: -; j_gene: TRBJ2-7; d_gene: TRBD2; v_gene: TRBV2
CDR3nt: TGTGCCAGCAGAAAACCTCAGGGTTACGGGACTGAAGCTTTCTTT; CDR3aa: CASRKPQGYGTEAFF; abundance: many; j_gene: TRBJ1-1; d_gene: -; v_gene: TRBV6-1
CDR3nt: TGTGCCAGCAGTGTATCAGATAACACTGAAGCTTTCTTT; CDR3aa: CASSVSDNTEAFF; abundance: many; j_gene: TRBJ1-1; d_gene: -; v_gene: TRBV2
CDR3nt: TGCAGCGTACTAGCGGGGGTTGACACTGAGCAGTTCTTC; CDR3aa: CSVLAGVDTEQFF; abundance: -; j_gene: TRBJ2-1; d_gene: TRBD2; v_gene: TRBV29-1
CDR3nt: TGTGCCAGCAGCCTGACTAGCGGGGGGGTTGATACGCAGTATTTT; CDR3aa: CASSLTSGGVDTQYF; abundance: many; j_gene: TRBJ2-3; d_gene: TRBD2; v_gene: TRBV14
CDR3nt: TGTGCCAGCGTTAGGTCCAGCAATCAGCCCCAGCATTTT; CDR3aa: CASVRSSNQPQHF; abundance: -; j_gene: TRBJ1-5; d_gene: -; v_gene: TRBV6-2/TRBV6-3
CDR3nt: TGCAGTGCTGGGGACCGCGTGGGCAATCAGCCCCAGCATTTT; CDR3aa: CSAGDRVGNQPQHF; abundance: many; j_gene: TRBJ1-5; d_gene: -; v_gene: TRBV20-1
CDR3nt: TGTGCCAGCAGTTTGTCGGAAGAGGGGTACAATGAGCAGTTCTTC; CDR3aa: CASSLSEEGYNEQFF; abundance: once; j_gene: TRBJ2-1; d_gene: -; v_gene: TRBV6-5
CDR3nt: TGTGCCAGCAGCGGCCACCCGGGCCGTGACACCGGGGAGCTGTTTTTT; CDR3aa: CASSGHPGRDTGELFF; abundance: -; j_gene: TRBJ2-2; d_gene: -; v_gene: TRBV9
CDR3nt: TGTGCCAGCAGAATAATAGGGGCCAGGAAATACTCTGGGGCCAACGTCCTGACTTTC; CDR3aa: CASRIIGARKYSGANVLTF; abundance: few; j_gene: TRBJ2-6; d_gene: -; v_gene: TRBV27
CDR3nt: TGTGCCAGCAGCCAATATTGGCGTCTAGCGGGGGCGTCTTCTAGCACAGATACGCAGTATTTT; CDR3aa: CASSQYWRLAGASSSTDTQYF; abundance: -; j_gene: TRBJ2-3; d_gene: TRBD2; v_gene: TRBV3-1
CDR3nt: TGTGCCAGCAGACAAAACGGACTAGCGGGGGGGCAAGAGACCCAGTACTTC; CDR3aa: CASRQNGLAGGQETQYF; abundance: many; j_gene: TRBJ2-5; d_gene: TRBD2; v_gene: TRBV6-1
CDR3nt: TGTGCCAGCTCACCAAACCAGGGACAGGGCAATCAGCCCCAGCATTTT; CDR3aa: CASSPNQGQGNQPQHF; abundance: many; j_gene: TRBJ1-5; d_gene: TRBD1; v_gene: TRBV18
CDR3nt: TGTGCCAGCAGTCCCCGGACAGGGACCCTCTTTAACACCGGGGAGCTGTTTTTT; CDR3aa: CASSPRTGTLFNTGELFF; abundance: many; j_gene: TRBJ2-2; d_gene: TRBD1; v_gene: TRBV12-3/TRBV12-4
CDR3nt: TGTGCCAGCAGCTTGCGGGCTAGCGGGGGGGCAAGCACTGAGCAGTTCTTC; CDR3aa: CASSLRASGGASTEQFF; abundance: -; j_gene: TRBJ2-1; d_gene: TRBD2; v_gene: TRBV9
CDR3nt: TGCGCCAGCAGCCGACTAGCGGGTGTCTCCTACAATGAGCAGTTCTTC; CDR3aa: CASSRLAGVSYNEQFF; abundance: -; j_gene: TRBJ2-1; d_gene: TRBD2; v_gene: TRBV4-1
CDR3nt: TGTGCCAGCAGCTTAAGGGCAGGCGCCTCTGGGGCCAACGTCCTGACTTTC; CDR3aa: CASSLRAGASGANVLTF; abundance: many; j_gene: TRBJ2-6; d_gene: -; v_gene: TRBV7-6
CDR3nt: TGTGCCAGCAGTGAAGGGACAGGGCACTATGGCTACACCTTC; CDR3aa: CASSEGTGHYGYTF; abundance: few; j_gene: TRBJ1-2; d_gene: TRBD1; v_gene: TRBV25-1
CDR3nt: TGCAGTGCTCAGGGATTGGGCACAGATACGCAGTATTTT; CDR3aa: CSAQGLGTDTQYF; abundance: many; j_gene: TRBJ2-3; d_gene: -; v_gene: TRBV20-1
CDR3nt: TGTGCCAGCAGCGTAGGGGGAGGTCTTAACACTGAAGCTTTCTTT; CDR3aa: CASSVGGGLNTEAFF; abundance: -; j_gene: TRBJ1-1; d_gene: -; v_gene: TRBV9
CDR3nt: TGTGCCAGCAGTGACCCCGGGACAGGGAAGGAAAAACTGTTTTTT; CDR3aa: CASSDPGTGKEKLFF; abundance: many; j_gene: TRBJ1-4; d_gene: TRBD1; v_gene: TRBV2
CDR3nt: TGCGCCAGCAGTCGGAGCGGACAAACCTCTGGAAACACCATATATTTT; CDR3aa: CASSRSGQTSGNTIYF; abundance: once; j_gene: TRBJ1-3; d_gene: -; v_gene: TRBV10-2
CDR3nt: TGTGCCAGCAGCTTACCCGGCGGGACCTCCTACGAGCAGTACTTC; CDR3aa: CASSLPGGTSYEQYF; abundance: many; j_gene: TRBJ2-7; d_gene: -; v_gene: TRBV13
CDR3nt: TGCGCCAGCAGCCCAGGCATAGGGGGCCCTGAAGCTTTCTTT; CDR3aa: CASSPGIGGPEAFF; abundance: -; j_gene: TRBJ1-1; d_gene: TRBD1; v_gene: TRBV5-1
CDR3nt: TGTGCCAGCAGCTCCCGGACACTAGCGGCCCTCCACTTT; CDR3aa: CASSSRTLAALHF; abundance: -; j_gene: TRBJ1-6; d_gene: -; v_gene: TRBV6-2/TRBV6-3
CDR3nt: TGTGCCAGCAGTGAAGGCAGGCAATCCTACAATGAGCAGTTCTTC; CDR3aa: CASSEGRQSYNEQFF; abundance: many; j_gene: TRBJ2-1; d_gene: -; v_gene: TRBV6-1
CDR3nt: TGTGCCAGCAGTCCGGGAACTCAAGCTTTCTTT; CDR3aa: CASSPGTQAFF; abundance: -; j_gene: TRBJ1-1; d_gene: -; v_gene: TRBV6-1
CDR3nt: TGCAGCGTTTTCATTCTTCATAACACCGGGGAGCTGTTTTTT; CDR3aa: CSVFILHNTGELFF; abundance: many; j_gene: TRBJ2-2; d_gene: -; v_gene: TRBV29-1
CDR3nt: TGTGCCTGGAGTGTACAGGATAATTCACCCCTCCACTTT; CDR3aa: CAWSVQDNSPLHF; abundance: many; j_gene: TRBJ1-6; d_gene: -; v_gene: TRBV30